The rows below give T cell receptor beta chains drawn from one sample of a study of regulatory T cells in long-lasting Graves disease. Each CDR3 protein gets one entry after TCRdb re-called the multiplex PCR reads with MiXCR. The sample has 400,000 to 500,000 distinct CDR3 sequences; roughly a fifth are singletons. The input for sequencing was peripheral blood mononuclear cells (PBMCs), taken when the disease was refractory, from a patient treated with antithyroid drugs. All receptors derive from a female donor with Graves disease. Each CDR3 is given with its conserved first and last residue. The D gene is left open where the match is weak. For some rows the clone size is stated as once, few or many, or as a class when expanded; others skip it.

cdr3_nt cdr3_aa d_call j_call v_call clone_size
TGTGCCAGCGGTTCAGGGGATAAGAACACTGAAGCTTTCTTT CASGSGDKNTEAFF NA TRBJ1-1 TRBV12-3/TRBV12-4 many
TGTGCCAGCAGTTATAGCGGGAGCCCCGAGCAGTACTTC CASSYSGSPEQYF TRBD2 TRBJ2-7 TRBV6-5 many
TGTGCCCCCACAGGAGGGGGGAAGACCCAGTACTTC CAPTGGGKTQYF NA TRBJ2-5 TRBV13 many
TGTGCCAGCACCGTAATGGGCAAGGATGAAAAACTGTTTTTT CASTVMGKDEKLFF NA TRBJ1-4 TRBV28 many
TGTGCCAGCAGGGTGGAGCTCGGGGAGCTGTTTTTT CASRVELGELFF NA TRBJ2-2 TRBV28 NA
TGTGCCATCAGTGAGTCGGGCGGATCCTACGAGCAGTACTTC CAISESGGSYEQYF NA TRBJ2-7 TRBV10-3 NA
TGTGCCAGCAGGGGACCGGATGGCTACACCTTC CASRGPDGYTF NA TRBJ1-2 TRBV7-9 few
TGTGCCAGCAGTGGGCAGCTAGCGGGGACAGATACGCAGTATTTT CASSGQLAGTDTQYF TRBD2 TRBJ2-3 TRBV2 few
TGTGCCAGCAGGGCAGGGTTTTCTGACTATGGCTACACCTTC CASRAGFSDYGYTF NA TRBJ1-2 TRBV12-3/TRBV12-4 many
TGTGCCAGTAGTATGAGCGACAGAGAAACGAACACCGGGGAGCTGTTTTTT CASSMSDRETNTGELFF NA TRBJ2-2 TRBV19 many
TGTGCCATCAGCACCTCGGGGCTAGATACGCAGTATTTT CAISTSGLDTQYF NA TRBJ2-3 TRBV10-3 NA
TGCAGCGTTAAGGGGGGCCCCGCGAACACCGGGGAGCTGTTTTTT CSVKGGPANTGELFF NA TRBJ2-2 TRBV29-1 few
TGCAGTGCAAGGGACCGGGACACCGGGGAGCTGTTTTTT CSARDRDTGELFF NA TRBJ2-2 TRBV20-1 many
TGTGCCAGCAGTGAGGGGCTAGGTCCCACCCAGCCCCAGCATTTT CASSEGLGPTQPQHF NA TRBJ1-5 TRBV2 NA
TGTGCCACCCGGACAGGGGGCAGGGTGGCCGAGACCCAGTACTTC CATRTGGRVAETQYF TRBD1 TRBJ2-5 TRBV12-3/TRBV12-4 NA
TGTGCCAGCAGCGGGTCGGACAGGGAGGTCGGTGTAGGAGAGACCCAGTACTTC CASSGSDREVGVGETQYF TRBD1 TRBJ2-5 TRBV7-2 many
TGTGCCAGCAGTGCATCGACCTTTGGGAGCAATCAGCCCCAGCATTTT CASSASTFGSNQPQHF NA TRBJ1-5 TRBV2 many
TGCAGTGCACCCGGGGACGGACAGTCCTCCTACGAGCAGTACTTC CSAPGDGQSSYEQYF NA TRBJ2-7 TRBV20-1 few
TGCGCCAGCAGCCAAGGGGCCGGACTAGCGGTCTCCTACGAGCAGTACTTC CASSQGAGLAVSYEQYF TRBD2 TRBJ2-7 TRBV4-1 NA
TGTGCCAGCAGCACACAGGCGTATAGCAATCAGCCCCAGCATTTT CASSTQAYSNQPQHF NA TRBJ1-5 TRBV28 many
TGTGCCAGCAGGTTAGCGGGGATCCAAGAGACCCAGTACTTC CASRLAGIQETQYF TRBD2 TRBJ2-5 TRBV5-6 NA
TGCAGTGCTAGCTGGCAATCCTACGAGCAGTACTTC CSASWQSYEQYF NA TRBJ2-7 TRBV20-1 few
TGTGCCAGCAGCTTGGTGGGTCCCACATACGAGCAGTACTTC CASSLVGPTYEQYF NA TRBJ2-7 TRBV5-4 NA
TGTGCCAGCAGCCGGACAGGGGGCGCGTTCACCGGGGAGCTGTATTTT CASSRTGGAFTGELYF TRBD1 TRBJ2-2 TRBV9 NA
TGCAGTGCTGGAGAACCCGGGACAGGGGATATCTACGAGCAGTACTTC CSAGEPGTGDIYEQYF TRBD1 TRBJ2-7 TRBV20-1 many
TGTGCCAGCAGCCGGGACAGGGTAGCTAGCGGGACCTCCTACGAGCAGTACTTC CASSRDRVASGTSYEQYF NA TRBJ2-7 TRBV3-1 NA
TGTGCCAGCAGTGAACAGGGAAGCACCGGGGAGCTGTTTTTT CASSEQGSTGELFF NA TRBJ2-2 TRBV6-1 many
TGTGCCAGCAGTTACGCACAAAGGGGGACCGGGGAGCTGTTTTTT CASSYAQRGTGELFF NA TRBJ2-2 TRBV6-5 NA
TGCGCCAGCAGCCAAGCGGGGCGGGACACAGAGAGCTCCTACGAGCAGTACTTC CASSQAGRDTESSYEQYF NA TRBJ2-7 TRBV4-1 NA
TGTGCCAGCAGCCAAGGCCTAGCGGGAGGGCTGAACACCGGGGAGCTGTTTTTT CASSQGLAGGLNTGELFF TRBD2 TRBJ2-2 TRBV3-1 NA
TGTGCCAGCAGCTTGGGACAGGGGGCTTCCTACGAGCAGTACTTC CASSLGQGASYEQYF TRBD1 TRBJ2-7 TRBV5-1 many
TGTGCCAGCAGTTTCGGACTATCCCCATACTACGAGCAGTACTTC CASSFGLSPYYEQYF NA TRBJ2-7 TRBV28 many
TGTGCCACCGGGGACCCAGGGCCAGATACGCAGTATTTT CATGDPGPDTQYF NA TRBJ2-3 TRBV7-2 NA
TGTGCCAGCAGTCAAGGACATGAAAAACTGTTTTTT CASSQGHEKLFF NA TRBJ1-4 TRBV12-3/TRBV12-4 many
TGTGCCAGCGAAAATCACTATAGGTCTGGAAACACCATATATTTT CASENHYRSGNTIYF NA TRBJ1-3 TRBV28 NA
TGTGCCAGCAGCTTTGGACTCTACGGCTACACCTTC CASSFGLYGYTF NA TRBJ1-2 TRBV7-2 NA
TGTGCCAGCAACTCACAGGGTTTCCAAGAGACCCAGTACTTC CASNSQGFQETQYF NA TRBJ2-5 TRBV28 many
TGCGCCAGCAGCTTCCGGGAGCCGTACGAGCAGTACTTC CASSFREPYEQYF NA TRBJ2-7 TRBV5-1 few
TGTGCCAGCAGTTCAAATCTCTACGAGCAGTACTTC CASSSNLYEQYF NA TRBJ2-7 TRBV27 NA
TGTGCCACCAGTGATTTCGGAGGGAGGGCCGGGGTCACCGGGGAGCTGTTTTTT CATSDFGGRAGVTGELFF TRBD2 TRBJ2-2 TRBV24-1 few
TGTGCCAGCAGCGCTAGCCCCGGCAGCGGCTACGAGCAGTACTTC CASSASPGSGYEQYF NA TRBJ2-7 TRBV7-8 many
TGTGCCAGCAGACACCAAGACCAACTAAGGGACAGCACCTACGAGCAGTACTTC CASRHQDQLRDSTYEQYF TRBD1 TRBJ2-7 TRBV6-1 many
TGTGCCAGCAGCAGTAGCGGCGGGAGGGTAACAGATACGCAGTATTTT CASSSSGGRVTDTQYF TRBD2 TRBJ2-3 TRBV11-2 few
TGCAGCGTTGAATTTGCAGGGCAGGGAGAGACCCAGTACTTC CSVEFAGQGETQYF NA TRBJ2-5 TRBV29-1 NA
TGTGCCAGTACCTTCGGTACTAGCGGGAGCAATGAGCAGTTCTTC CASTFGTSGSNEQFF TRBD2 TRBJ2-1 TRBV19 few
TGTGCCATCGAGAATAGGGGGGCCGCCGGGCAGCCCCAGCATTTT CAIENRGAAGQPQHF NA TRBJ1-5 TRBV6-2/TRBV6-3 NA
TGCAGTGCTAGCTCTAGCGGGAGGTTGTGGGAGCAGTACTTC CSASSSGRLWEQYF TRBD2 TRBJ2-7 TRBV20-1 many
TGCGCCAGCAGCCACCTCGGGACAGGAGGACTAGCGGGGCACTACGAGCAGTACTTC CASSHLGTGGLAGHYEQYF TRBD2 TRBJ2-7 TRBV4-1 NA
TGCAGTGCTAGCGGAGATCTCAGAGGGGCCCGGAGAGACCAGCCCCAGCATTTT CSASGDLRGARRDQPQHF NA TRBJ1-5 TRBV20-1 once
TGTGCCAGCAGCGGTAGCGGGAGCGCCTACGAGCAGTACTTC CASSGSGSAYEQYF TRBD2 TRBJ2-7 TRBV27 many
TGTGCCAGCAGCCCGACAGGGGCAGAGACCCAGTACTTC CASSPTGAETQYF TRBD1 TRBJ2-5 TRBV2 many
TGTGCCAGCAGTCCGCCCGGGGCGGGGACTGGGGCCAACGTCCTGACTTTC CASSPPGAGTGANVLTF NA TRBJ2-6 TRBV28 NA
TGTGCCAGCAGCTTAGGGGCACGGAACTATGGCTACACCTTC CASSLGARNYGYTF NA TRBJ1-2 TRBV11-2 many
TGTGCCAGCAGTCACGGGGCCCAGTACTTC CASSHGAQYF NA TRBJ2-5 TRBV12-3/TRBV12-4 NA
TGTGCCAGCAGTTCCAGGACCGGGGGGCTGCCTGAAGCTTTCTTT CASSSRTGGLPEAFF NA TRBJ1-1 TRBV6-5 many
TGTGCCAGCAGGCGAAGGACTAGCGGACCCCTCGCGGAGACCCAGTACTTC CASRRRTSGPLAETQYF TRBD2 TRBJ2-5 TRBV2 many
TGCTCCGTGAAGGGAGATGAGGACTATGGCTACACCTTC CSVKGDEDYGYTF NA TRBJ1-2 TRBV7-2 many
TGCGCCAGCAGTGAGTTTACCGGGACAGGGAGCTACGAGCAGTACTTC CASSEFTGTGSYEQYF TRBD1 TRBJ2-7 TRBV10-1 NA
TGTGCCTGGAGTGGGGGTCTGAGACAGGGAGGTTTCCCTAACTATGGCTACACCTTC CAWSGGLRQGGFPNYGYTF TRBD1 TRBJ1-2 TRBV30 NA
TGTGCCAGCAGCCAGGACCGCGTCCGGGATACGCAGTATTTT CASSQDRVRDTQYF NA TRBJ2-3 TRBV3-1 few